The 24 T cell receptor beta chains below come from one sample, sequenced in a study of T cell clusters in autoimmune cytopenias. TRB rearrangements were amplified by touch-down multiplex PCR with mixed TRB-A/B primers. Each CDR3 protein gets one entry in TCRdb, which reprocessed the multiplex PCR reads and gives no DNA. Found here are some 4,000 distinct CDR3 sequences; the top ten clones hold around a fifth. Roughly 38,000 genome equivalents of blood DNA were amplified for TRB. These data also formed part of another study, on T cell repertoires in aging, cancer and after chemotherapy.

The sequenced sample was peripheral blood. These receptors were obtained from a human donor in good health.

The chain carries TRBV18 and TRBJ1-1. The CDR3 has 11 residues. CDR1 is KGHSH and CDR2 is LQKENI in the germline V gene. This CDR3 is CASSGLLEAFF.

Frequency places this clonotype as medium-sized. CDR3 amino acids: CASSPNRDGTGGSEQYF. The V and J genes are TRBV18 and TRBJ2-7; TCRdb's D call of TRBD1 is untestable without DNA. This CDR3 has 17 residues. The germline V gene encodes CDR1 KGHSH and CDR2 LQKENI.

The chain has TRBV10-3 and TRBJ1-1. Germline V CDR1 and CDR2: ENHRY, SYGVKD. The CDR3 runs 12 residues. Here the CDR3 reads CAIKVSPTEAFF.

This chain links TRBV20-1 with TRBJ1-6; the TCRdb D gene call, TRBD1, has no DNA to confirm it. Per the germline V gene, CDR1 is DFQATT and CDR2 is SNEGSKA (reference sequence). The CDR3 totals 14 residues. The CDR3 loop reads CSAGTGGDNSPLHF.

The rearrangement links TRBV20-1 to TRBJ1-5; TCRdb's D gene call, TRBD1, goes unchecked for lack of DNA. The CDR3 loop spans 14 amino acids. Germline CDR1 and CDR2: DFQATT and SNEGSKA (reference sequence). CDR3 amino acids: CSARGVGGNQPQHF.

This CDR3 reads CASSLEGRANYGYTF. The chain couples TRBV5-1 to TRBJ1-2; TCRdb's assignment of TRBD1 cannot be checked, as there is no DNA. CDR3 length: 15 amino acids. The germline CDR1 and CDR2 sequences are SGHRS and YFSETQ.

By frequency, this clonotype registers medium-sized. V usage is TRBV6-6 and J usage is TRBJ2-7; TCRdb names TRBD1, which stays unverified in the absence of DNA. The CDR3 loop spans 13 amino acids. From germline, CDR1 is MNHNY and CDR2 SVGAGI (reference sequence). CDR3 residues: CASSRGGSYEQYF.

Its frequency marks this clonotype as medium-sized. The chain has TRBV6-1 and TRBJ2-1; TCRdb's assignment of TRBD1 cannot be checked, as there is no DNA. This CDR3 has 15 residues. Germline V gene data show CDR1 as MNHNS and CDR2 as SASEGT. Here the CDR3 reads CASSTDRATYNEQFF.

This clonotype is identified as medium-sized from frequency. The rearrangement uses TRBV30 and TRBJ2-7. The CDR3 is made up of 13 amino acids. The V gene's germline CDR1 is GTSNPN and CDR2 SVGIG (reference sequence). The CDR3: CAWKNKNFYEQYF.

The chain links TRBV12-3 or TRBV12-4 to TRBJ1-1; TCRdb proposes TRBD1, but this gene call is untestable without DNA. The CDR3 sequence is 14 residues long. The chain's CDR3 is CASSLTGERTEAFF.

This clonotype is large by frequency. The rearrangement joins TRBV27 to TRBJ2-6; TCRdb outputs TRBD2, but without DNA this stays unchecked. CDR1 is MNHEY, CDR2 SMNVEV, per germline (reference sequence). CDR3 length: 11 amino acids. The CDR3: CASSLRTSRTF.

The V and J genes are TRBV12-3 or TRBV12-4 and TRBJ1-3; TCRdb indicates TRBD1, and absent DNA this call remains unverified. CDR3 length equals 17 residues. The CDR3 here is CASSPVPGQGGGNTIYF.

This chain uses TRBV5-1 with TRBJ1-5; without DNA, the TCRdb call of TRBD1 cannot be checked. The germline V gene has CDR1 SGHRS and CDR2 YFSETQ. This CDR3 contains 14 residues. The chain's CDR3 is CASSLGQGAQPQHF.

Frequency places this clonotype as medium-sized. V is TRBV6-2 or TRBV6-3 and J is TRBJ2-4; TCRdb returns TRBD2, unconfirmable since there is no DNA. The germline V gene has CDR1 MNHEY and CDR2 SVGEGT. CDR3 size: 17 residues. CDR3 residues: CASSVAGGTLAKNIQYF.

This clonotype ranks as medium-sized in terms of frequency. J is TRBJ2-3 and V is TRBV15. CDR3 length equals 14 residues. Germline V gene data show CDR1 as LNHNV and CDR2 as YYDKDF (reference sequence). CDR3 sequence reads: CATSRVGRTDTQYF.

This clonotype is classed as medium-sized by frequency. This rearrangement joins TRBV11-1 to TRBJ2-3; TCRdb designates TRBD2, a call that cannot be tested without DNA. The CDR3 totals 17 residues. The germline V gene encodes CDR1 SGHAT and CDR2 FQDESV (reference sequence). CDR3 amino acids: CASSFRLAGAGGDTQYF.

According to its frequency, this clonotype is medium-sized. J is TRBJ2-3 and V is TRBV5-6; lacking DNA, the TRBD1 call made by TCRdb goes unchecked. The CDR3 is 20 amino acids. Per germline, CDR1 SGHDT and CDR2 YYEEEE. The CDR3 spells CASSLVTGVNEYTSTDTQYF. Filled out from reference TRBV5-6 and TRBJ2-3, the complete variable domain reads DAGVTQSPTHLIKTRGQQVTLRCSPKSGHDTVSWYQQALGQGPQFIFQYYEEEERQRGNFPDRFSGHQFPNYSSELNVNALLLGDSALYLCASSLVTGVNEYTSTDTQYFGPGTRLTVL.

J is TRBJ1-3 and V is TRBV5-1; TCRdb selects TRBD1, and the lack of DNA leaves this call unchecked. The CDR3 has 15 amino acids. The V gene's germline CDR1 is SGHRS and CDR2 YFSETQ. The CDR3 here is CASSLGTPSGNTIYF.

This clonotype is classed as medium-sized (0.01 to 0.1%) by frequency. The V and J genes are TRBV19 and TRBJ1-3. CDR1 LNHDA and CDR2 SQIVND come from the germline V gene (reference sequence). The CDR3 consists of 16 residues. This CDR3 is CASSARTFSSGNTIYF.

CDR3 loop: CASSKLGGGSYNEQFF. The V gene is TRBV27, the J gene TRBJ2-1; the TRBD1 assignment by TCRdb is unverifiable without DNA. Germline V gene lookup returns CDR1 MNHEY and CDR2 SMNVEV (reference sequence). This CDR3 region has 16 residues.

This clonotype is deemed medium-sized by its frequency. The V and J genes are TRBV15 and TRBJ2-5; the D gene TCRdb calls, TRBD1, cannot be checked with no DNA. CDR1 and CDR2 (germline): LNHNV, YYDKDF (reference sequence). CDR3 length: 15 residues. The CDR3 sequence is CATSTSGAFQETQYF.

This rearrangement joins TRBV5-1 to TRBJ2-2; the TCRdb D gene call, TRBD1, has no DNA to confirm it. Germline assignment: CDR1 SGHRS and CDR2 YFSETQ. CDR3 size: 15 residues. Here the CDR3 reads CASKQGQGNTGELFF.

The V and J genes are TRBV25-1 and TRBJ2-5. Germline V gene sequence: CDR1 MGHDK, CDR2 SYGVNS. This CDR3 spans 12 amino acids. The CDR3 reads CASSGVAHEQYF. Looking up the rest from reference TRBV25-1 and TRBJ2-5 gives the full variable domain: EADIYQTPRYLVIGTGKKITLECSQTMGHDKMYWYQQDPGMELHLIHYSYGVNSTEKGDLSSESTVSRIRTEHFPLTLESARPSHTSQYLCASSGVAHEQYFGPGTRLLVL.

The chain carries TRBV28 and TRBJ1-6. The CDR3 contains 13 residues. CDR1 is MDHEN, CDR2 SYDVKM, per germline. CDR3 sequence: CASGSSYNSPLHF.